The 16 T cell receptor beta chains in this list originate from one sample, sequenced in a study of blood T cell repertoires in COVID-19 (dated by TCRdb to between 2020 and 2021). Receptors were amplified or captured by the immunoSEQ multiplex PCR assay. This is the immuneACCESS table as TCRdb keeps it, with only in-frame sequences that have V and J called. A part of the clones is gone; compared with another copy, unresolved V genes explain less than half, and the rest is unexplained. Counted in this sample were some 160,000 clones; roughly 80% of them appeared once. Together, the top ten hold 6.2% of the sample. The specimen sequenced was PBMCs or T cells enriched from blood (not recorded which). The receptors originated from a woman aged 40 to 50 who had recovered from COVID-19.

V usage is TRBV7-9 and J usage is TRBJ1-3, with D tentatively TRBD1 (5 bases). This CDR3 contains 16 residues. V dropped 0 bases and J dropped 4 bases, with 13 bases sitting between them. Germline V gene sequence: CDR1 SEHNR, CDR2 FQNEAQ (reference sequence). The CDR3 loop is CASSLAGEGTGNTIYF. As DNA, the CDR3 is TGTGCCAGCAGCTTAGCTGGGGAGGGGACCGGAAACACCATATATTTT.

The chain is built from TRBV11-2 and TRBJ1-4, with D perhaps matching TRBD1 (5 bases). V was trimmed by 0 bases and J by 6 bases, leaving 11 bases between them. The germline V gene encodes CDR1 SGHAT and CDR2 FQNNGV. The CDR3 has 15 residues. The CDR3 bases are TGTGCCAGCAGCTTAGACCCTGGGGGGGATGAAAAACTGTTTTTT. Encoded protein: CASSLDPGGDEKLFF.

The gene calls are TRBV9 and TRBJ2-2; D remains unclear. Trimming cost V 0 bases and J 8 bases, with 8 bases left between them. The CDR3 has 13 residues. Germline lookup yields CDR1 SGDLS and CDR2 YYNGEE. Here the CDR3 reads CASSVGLFGELFF. The CDR3 bases are TGTGCCAGCAGCGTAGGTCTATTTGGGGAGCTGTTTTTT.

V gene TRBV5-1 combines with J gene TRBJ2-1; D is possibly TRBD1 (6 bases). Trimming pared 3 bases from V and 4 bases from J, leaving 14 bases between. CDR1 is SGHRS, CDR2 YFSETQ, per germline. The CDR3 loop spans 15 amino acids. The CDR3: CASSSVRDTYNEQFF. CDR3 DNA: TGCGCCAGCAGCTCGGTCCGGGACACATACAATGAGCAGTTCTTC. Full variable domain (remainder filled in from reference TRBV5-1 and TRBJ2-1): KAGVTQTPRYLIKTRGQQVTLSCSPISGHRSVSWYQQTPGQGLQFLFEYFSETQRNKGNFPGRFSGRQFSNSRSEMNVSTLELGDSALYLCASSSVRDTYNEQFFGPGTRLTVL.

The J gene is TRBJ2-1, the V gene TRBV5-1; 8 nucleotides align to TRBD2. The CDR3 loop spans 15 amino acids. In germline, CDR1 is SGHRS, CDR2 YFSETQ. With V trimmed by 4 bases and J by 3 bases, 6 bases remained unmatched. The CDR3 region is CASSLSGSIYNEQFF. CDR3 nucleotides: TGCGCCAGCAGCCTCAGCGGGAGTATCTACAATGAGCAGTTCTTC.

The chain carries TRBV15 and TRBJ1-2, with D unresolved. V lost 0 bases to trimming and J lost 2 bases, with 13 bases between them. The V gene's germline CDR1 is LNHNV and CDR2 YYDKDF (reference sequence). This CDR3 is 16 amino acids long. The chain's CDR3 is CATSRDMTPSNYGYTF. The CDR3 region has the DNA TGTGCCACCAGCAGAGATATGACACCGAGCAACTATGGCTACACCTTC.

The chain joins TRBV5-1 to TRBJ2-7; TRBD1 agrees at 7 bases. Germline lookup yields CDR1 SGHRS and CDR2 YFSETQ. This CDR3 is built from 15 residues. The ends lost 4 bases at V and 2 bases at J; junction bases unmatched: 9. The CDR3 DNA reads TGCGCCAGCAGCCTAGAGACAGGGTTTGCCTACGAGCAGTACTTC. This encodes CASSLETGFAYEQYF. Drawing the rest from reference TRBV5-1 and TRBJ2-7, the complete variable domain is KAGVTQTPRYLIKTRGQQVTLSCSPISGHRSVSWYQQTPGQGLQFLFEYFSETQRNKGNFPGRFSGRQFSNSRSEMNVSTLELGDSALYLCASSLETGFAYEQYFGPGTRLTVT.

This clone was observed a handful of times. This rearrangement joins TRBV6-5 to TRBJ1-4, with 10 bases identical to TRBD1. The tail of the sequence fits TRBJ1-6 better, so the J call may be wrong. In germline, CDR1 is MNHEY, CDR2 SVGAGI. The CDR3 totals 13 residues. The CDR3 nucleotides are TGTGCCAGCAGTCGGGACAGGGGCCTCACCCTCCACTTT. This codes for CASSRDRGLTLHF.

This clone was counted only a few times. The V and J genes are TRBV12-5 and TRBJ2-1, with 9 bases fitting TRBD2. Trimming took 0 bases from V and 6 from J; bases not matched to a gene: 9. CDR3 length: 17 residues. The V gene's germline CDR1 is LGHNT and CDR2 FRNRAP. As DNA, the CDR3 is TGTGCTAGTGGTTTGGTAGCGGGAGGACCTCTTGCCAATGAGCAGTTCTTC. Translating gives CASGLVAGGPLANEQFF.

A few counts support this clone. V is TRBV29-1 and J is TRBJ2-7; 8 nucleotides match TRBD1. The CDR3 sequence is 15 residues long. Germline CDR1 is SQVTM and CDR2 is ANQGSEA. With V trimmed by 4 bases and J by 5 bases, 13 bases remained unmatched. CDR3 sequence (DNA): TGCAGCGTTGCAAATCCGTTACAGGGACAGGACGAGCAGTACTTC. Protein: CSVANPLQGQDEQYF.

The chain employs TRBV3-1 (or the pseudogene TRBV3-2) and TRBJ2-2; D uncertain. CDR3 length equals 14 residues. Germline lookup yields CDR1 LGHDT and CDR2 YNNKEL (reference sequence). Trimming removed 0 bases from V and 4 bases from J, with 6 bases in between. The CDR3 DNA reads TGTGCCAGCAGCCAAGATTTCGGCACCGGGGAGCTGTTTTTT. Its translation: CASSQDFGTGELFF.

This clone came up a few times. The rearrangement joins TRBV5-4 to TRBJ2-5; 9 bases line up with TRBD2. CDR1 and CDR2 (germline): SGHNT, YYREEE (reference sequence). The CDR3 is made up of 15 amino acids. V lost 3 bases to trimming and J lost 5 bases; unmatched junction nucleotides: 8. The CDR3 bases are TGTGCCAGCAGCTCCCCCGGGACTAGCAGGGAGACCCAGTACTTC. Its protein is CASSSPGTSRETQYF.

The gene calls are TRBV4-1 and TRBJ2-7; D uncertain. CDR1 is MGHRA and CDR2 is YSYEKL in the germline V gene. Trimming stripped 1 base from V and 4 bases from J, with 14 bases between. The CDR3 is made up of 15 amino acids. CDR3 sequence reads: CASSQADLSYYEQYF. The CDR3 region has the DNA TGCGCCAGCAGCCAAGCCGATCTCAGTTATTACGAGCAGTACTTC.

V and J are TRBV5-1 and TRBJ2-3, with 7 bases that match TRBD1. From germline, CDR1 is SGHRS and CDR2 YFSETQ. V gave up 5 bases and J gave up 1 base; unmatched junction bases: 4. The CDR3 consists of 14 residues. This CDR3 reads CASRTGTGTDTQYF. CDR3 bases: TGCGCCAGCAGAACCGGGACAGGCACAGATACGCAGTATTTT.

The table lists this clone with a count of one. J is TRBJ1-2 and V is TRBV13, with 7 nucleotides matching TRBD1. The CDR3 has 14 residues. Trimming took 5 bases from V and 6 from J; bases not matched to a gene: 9. The germline V gene encodes CDR1 PRHDT and CDR2 FYEKMQ (reference sequence). In DNA form, the CDR3 reads TGTGCCAGCAGCGAGACACAGGGGTCAGATGGCTACACCTTC. Its translation is CASSETQGSDGYTF.

This clone was counted once. In DNA form, the CDR3 reads TGTGCCAGCAGTGTTGGGGCCGGAAACACCATATATTTT. This translates into CASSVGAGNTIYF. The rearrangement uses TRBV2 and TRBJ1-3, with D maybe TRBD1 (5 bases). This CDR3 spans 13 amino acids. CDR1 is SNHLY and CDR2 is FYNNEI in the germline V gene. V was pared by 4 bases and J by 4 bases, with 8 bases between.